The 18 T cell receptor beta chains below come from one sample, sequenced in a study of PD-1 blockade in mismatch repair-deficient tumors. Using immunoSEQ multiplex PCR, the repertoire was profiled, and TCRdb retains in-frame clones only, with some absent. The sample records roughly 120,000 clones, almost 90% being singletons. The sample here was peripheral blood, taken 72 weeks after starting pembrolizumab. The receptors were sampled from an adult with mismatch repair-deficient cancer.

This chain uses TRBV4-1 with TRBJ1-2, with D possibly being TRBD1 (5 bases). V lost 7 bases and J lost 3, with 18 bases in between. The length of the CDR3 is 15 residues. Germline loops: CDR1 MGHRA, CDR2 YSYEKL. CDR3 in amino acids: CASTSSEGSHYGYTF. The DNA of the CDR3 is TGCGCCAGCACCTCATCCGAGGGGAGCCACTATGGCTACACCTTC.

The chain joins TRBV6-6 to TRBJ2-7, with 7 bases matching TRBD1. The germline CDR1 and CDR2 sequences are MNHNY and SVGAGI (reference sequence). This CDR3 spans 14 amino acids. The J segment lost 5 bases and the V segment lost 4 bases, leaving 8 bases of the junction unmatched. The DNA for the CDR3 is TGTGCCAGCAGTTCTAACAGGGGCGGCAACGAGCAGTACTTC. It encodes CASSSNRGGNEQYF.

J is TRBJ2-7 and V is TRBV7-8; the match to TRBD2 covers 14 bases. CDR1 SGHVS and CDR2 FQNEAQ come from the germline V gene. V lost 3 bases and J lost 3; bases outside the gene matches: 16. This CDR3 contains 20 residues. As DNA, the CDR3 is TGTGCCAGCAGCTTGCCCGGGACAGAGCCGACTAGCGGGAGGGACTACGAGCAGTACTTC. Amino acid sequence: CASSLPGTEPTSGRDYEQYF.

The chain has TRBV25-1 and TRBJ2-3; 7 bases map to TRBD1. Germline CDR1 and CDR2: MGHDK and SYGVNS. The CDR3 consists of 15 residues. V lost 2 bases and J lost 4; bases outside the gene matches: 6. The CDR3 bases are TGTGCCAGCAGTGAACGAGACAGGGCACCAGATACGCAGTATTTT. Encoded protein: CASSERDRAPDTQYF.

This clone has more than one count but fewer than ten. The chain couples TRBV4-1 to TRBJ1-2, with 8 nucleotides matching TRBD1. This CDR3 spans 14 amino acids. Trimming took 3 bases from V and 8 from J; bases not matched to a gene: 8. Germline V CDR1 and CDR2: MGHRA, YSYEKL. This CDR3 is CASSHDRGPRGYTF. In DNA form, the CDR3 reads TGCGCCAGCAGCCATGACAGGGGCCCTCGGGGCTACACCTTC.

V and J are TRBV6-6 and TRBJ1-1; perhaps TRBD1 as D (5 bases). This CDR3 has 13 amino acids. CDR1 is MNHNY, CDR2 SVGAGI, per germline (reference sequence). Trimming pared 8 bases from V and 5 bases from J, leaving 15 bases between. The CDR3 protein is CASSRGWKTEAFF. CDR3 DNA sequence: TGTGCCAGCTCACGGGGCTGGAAAACTGAAGCTTTCTTT.

As DNA, the CDR3 is TGTGCCAGCAGCGGGGGAGGGAATGAGCAGTTCTTC. It specifies CASSGGGNEQFF. This sequence joins TRBV9 and TRBJ2-1, with 7 bases lining up with TRBD2. The CDR3 consists of 12 residues. The V and J ends lost 3 bases and 7 bases, in that order; junction bases with no gene match: 1. Germline CDR1 and CDR2: SGDLS and YYNGEE.

In nucleotides, the CDR3 is TGTGCCAGCAGGGGTGGGGGGACAGATACGCAGTATTTT. This sequence encodes CASRGGGTDTQYF. J is TRBJ2-3 and V is TRBV7-9, with a tentative D call TRBD2 (6 bases). The V and J ends lost 6 bases and 3 bases respectively, with 10 bases between them. There are 13 residues in the CDR3. Germline CDR1 reads SEHNR; CDR2 reads FQNEAQ (reference sequence).

V gene TRBV7-9 combines with J gene TRBJ1-4; D gene ambiguous. Trimming took off 2 bases at V and 6 bases at J, with 16 bases between the two ends. This CDR3 comprises 16 residues. Germline CDR1 is SEHNR and CDR2 is FQNEAQ (reference sequence). CDR3 coding DNA: TGTGCCAGCAGCTTAATAACGGACTCGGGGTATGAAAAACTGTTTTTT. The encoded protein is CASSLITDSGYEKLFF.

Only a few counts were recorded for this clone. The CDR3 DNA reads TGTGCCAGCAGCTTAGTTTTAAGCTACGAGCAGTACTTC. This encodes CASSLVLSYEQYF. The chain is built from TRBV11-3 and TRBJ2-7; D gene uncertain. Deletions cut 1 base from V and 3 bases from J, with 7 bases between. The CDR3 has 13 amino acids. CDR1 and CDR2 from the germline V gene are SGHNT and YENEEA.

The rearrangement links TRBV6-5 to TRBJ1-3; D might be TRBD1 (5 bases). Germline CDR1 is MNHEY and CDR2 is SVGAGI. The V gene lost 4 bases and the J gene lost 2 bases, with 9 bases spanning the gap. The CDR3 is made up of 14 amino acids. CDR3 sequence: CASSWGGTGNTIYF. DNA for the CDR3: TGTGCCAGCAGTTGGGGGGGAACTGGAAACACCATATATTTT.

The chain has TRBV10-3 and TRBJ2-6; D tentatively reads TRBD1 or TRBD2 (5 bases each). Germline-derived CDR1 and CDR2 are ENHRY and SYGVKD. Between the trimmed V and J ends, which lost 2 bases and 0 bases, there was a span of 23 bases. The CDR3 covers 21 residues. The CDR3 spells CAISELGNGDGPNSGANVLTF. The CDR3, as DNA: TGTGCCATCAGTGAGCTGGGGAATGGGGACGGTCCAAACTCTGGGGCCAACGTCCTGACTTTC.

This CDR3 is CASSQLAGVGDTQYF. Here the CDR3 DNA reads TGTGCCAGCAGTCAGTTAGCGGGAGTCGGGGATACGCAGTATTTT. J is TRBJ2-3 and V is TRBV6-6; TRBD2 agrees at 9 bases. Germline CDR1 is MNHNY and CDR2 is SVGAGI (reference sequence). There are 15 residues in the CDR3. V lost 5 bases to trimming and J lost 6 bases; unmatched junction nucleotides: 9.

The chain carries TRBV4-1 and TRBJ1-2; D gene ambiguous. Germline CDR1 reads MGHRA; CDR2 reads YSYEKL. This CDR3 comprises 16 residues. With 2 bases removed from V and 7 bases from J, the gap between germline ends came to 20 bases. This CDR3 is CASSQYLREARLGYTF. The CDR3 nucleotides read TGCGCCAGCAGCCAATACCTACGGGAAGCCAGGCTTGGCTACACCTTC.

J is TRBJ2-1 and V is TRBV4-3, with a possible D match to TRBD1 (5 bases). This CDR3 comprises 16 residues. The germline CDR1 and CDR2 sequences are LGHNA and YSLEER. The germline V and J ends were trimmed by 3 bases and 6 bases, with 18 bases remaining between them. This CDR3 reads CASSHAIGEPPNEQFF. The CDR3 coding sequence is TGCGCCAGCAGCCACGCTATAGGGGAACCCCCCAATGAGCAGTTCTTC.

This clone appeared a few times. The gene calls are TRBV6-5 and TRBJ2-7; D gene uncertain. V was pared by 0 bases and J by 5 bases, with 8 bases between. From germline, CDR1 is MNHEY and CDR2 SVGAGI. The CDR3 has 13 residues. CDR3 bases: TGTGCCAGCAGTTACTCCGTTTCCCACGAGCAGTACTTC. It yields the protein CASSYSVSHEQYF.

The chain recombines TRBV5-6 with TRBJ2-1; 7 nucleotides match TRBD2. This CDR3 has 19 amino acids. Germline V gene lookup returns CDR1 SGHDT and CDR2 YYEEEE. V lost 4 bases to trimming and J lost 0 bases; unmatched junction nucleotides: 16. The CDR3 sequence is CASSPRGLVTPSSYNEQFF. The CDR3 DNA is TGTGCCAGCAGCCCCCGCGGACTAGTGACCCCAAGCTCCTACAATGAGCAGTTCTTC.

The V gene is TRBV2, the J gene TRBJ1-2, with 8 bases matching TRBD1. Germline CDR1 and CDR2: SNHLY and FYNNEI. This CDR3 has 13 residues. Losses at the gene ends were 6 bases for V and 3 bases for J; bases not matched to a gene: 3. CDR3 protein: CASRAGGDYGYTF. The CDR3 region has the DNA TGTGCCAGCAGGGCAGGGGGCGACTATGGCTACACCTTC. Full variable domain (missing parts from reference TRBV2 and TRBJ1-2): EPEVTQTPSHQVTQMGQEVILRCVPISNHLYFYWYRQILGQKVEFLVSFYNNEISEKSEIFDDQFSVERPDGSNFTLKIRSTKLEDSAMYFCASRAGGDYGYTFGSGTRLTVV.